The 24 T cell receptor beta chains given below trace back to one sample, sequenced in a study. TCRdb recomputed calls from the 5' RACE reads with MiXCR, one row per CDR3 protein. The sample consists of 50,000 to 65,000 distinct CDR3 sequences, less than 25% of them appearing once. Cells sorted as Tregs were CD4+, CD25+ and CD127-/low. The sequenced sample was tumor-infiltrating Tregs sorted from the breast tumor. These receptors were collected from a female donor with breast cancer.

This clonotype was observed a handful of times. CDR3 amino acids: CASRAGTAETQYF. CDR3 DNA: TGTGCCAGCAGAGCCGGGACCGCCGAGACCCAGTACTTC. The rearrangement joins TRBV12-3 or TRBV12-4 to TRBJ2-5; D tentatively fits TRBD1 or TRBD2 (5 bases each). V was trimmed by 6 bases and J by 5 bases, leaving 13 bases between them. CDR3 length: 13 amino acids.

In its sample, this clonotype was seen a few times. The chain combines TRBV12-3 or TRBV12-4 with TRBJ1-1; D call uncertain. This CDR3 comprises 14 residues. V lost 6 bases and J lost 0, with 11 bases in between. The CDR3 here is CASRIQVMNTEAFF. The CDR3 DNA follows: TGTGCCAGCAGGATTCAGGTCATGAACACTGAAGCTTTCTTT.

Note on this clonotype: The junction does not match germline at one end; this may be a read error. The J gene is TRBJ2-3, the V gene TRBV5-1, with D tentatively TRBD1 or TRBD2 (5 bases each). The CDR3 contains 14 residues. The germline V gene encodes CDR1 SGHRS and CDR2 YFSETQ. For the CDR3, the DNA is TGCGCCAGCAGCTTGGGGGGGTCCCGCGGCTTGTCCCCTTTT. Protein product: CASSLGGSRGLSPF. The complete variable domain, with remaining parts taken from reference TRBV5-1 and TRBJ2-3, reads KAGVTQTPRYLIKTRGQQVTLSCSPISGHRSVSWYQQTPGQGLQFLFEYFSETQRNKGNFPGRFSGRQFSNSRSEMNVSTLELGDSALYLCASSLGGSRGLSPFGPGTRLTVL.

This clonotype was counted between two and nine times. The chain links TRBV27 to TRBJ1-6; tentatively, D is TRBD1 (6 bases). Trimming took 6 bases from V and 9 from J, leaving 15 bases between them. Germline V CDR1 and CDR2: MNHEY, SMNVEV (reference sequence). The CDR3 covers 14 residues. The CDR3 is CASRRRGEGSPLHF. DNA for the CDR3: TGTGCCAGCAGGAGAAGGGGGGAGGGTTCACCCCTCCACTTT.

This clonotype has a handful of counts. The chain has TRBV20-1 and TRBJ1-3, with 7 bases aligning to TRBD1. The CDR3 runs 18 residues. Per the germline V gene, CDR1 is DFQATT and CDR2 is SNEGSKA (reference sequence). With V trimmed by 4 bases and J by 0 bases, 15 bases remained unmatched. CDR3 DNA sequence: TGCAGTGCTACGCGAAGGGACAGCCCGCTCAACTCTGGAAACACCATATATTTT. Translating gives CSATRRDSPLNSGNTIYF.

The J gene is TRBJ2-4, the V gene TRBV20-1; maybe TRBD2 (5 bases). Trimming pared 0 bases from V and 9 bases from J, leaving 12 bases between. The length of the CDR3 is 13 residues. The germline CDR1 and CDR2 sequences are DFQATT and SNEGSKA (reference sequence). The CDR3 region is CSAREEGPGIQYF. For the CDR3, the DNA is TGCAGTGCTAGAGAAGAGGGTCCAGGCATTCAGTACTTC.

V and J are TRBV13 and TRBJ1-4; D is ambiguous. V shed 1 base and J shed 8 bases, with 14 bases lying between them. This CDR3 comprises 15 residues. CDR1 is PRHDT, CDR2 FYEKMQ, per germline (reference sequence). CDR3 residues: CASSLAGPTSEKLFF. The CDR3 DNA reads as TGTGCCAGCAGCTTAGCAGGTCCTACCTCAGAAAAACTGTTTTTT.

The table lists this clonotype with many counts. This chain uses TRBV29-1 with TRBJ2-4, with 8 bases that match TRBD2. The CDR3 contains 17 residues. CDR1 SQVTM and CDR2 ANQGSEA come from the germline V gene. V shed 1 base, J shed 5 bases, and the junction held 13 bases outside the gene matches. The CDR3 region has the DNA TGCAGCGTTGAAGGGGGGACTAGTTCGGCCGGCCAAAACATTCAGTACTTC. This translates into CSVEGGTSSAGQNIQYF. The variable domain in full, completed from reference TRBV29-1 and TRBJ2-4, reads SAVISQKPSRDICQRGTSLTIQCQVDSQVTMMFWYRQQPGQSLTLIATANQGSEATYESGFVIDKFPISRPNLTFSTLTVSNMSPEDSSIYLCSVEGGTSSAGQNIQYFGAGTRLSVL.

This clonotype was found a few times. The chain carries TRBV5-1 and TRBJ2-5, with 13 nucleotides matching TRBD2. The trim removed 4 bases at V and 3 bases at J, leaving 3 bases unmatched. CDR1 is SGHRS, CDR2 YFSETQ, per germline. The CDR3 is 15 residues long. This chain's CDR3 is CASSPGLAGKETQYF. In DNA form, the CDR3 reads TGCGCCAGCAGCCCGGGACTAGCGGGAAAAGAGACCCAGTACTTC.

The DNA of the CDR3 is TGCGCCAGCAGCGTCCGGGACAGGGACCGCGAGCAGTACTTC. Its translation: CASSVRDRDREQYF. V is TRBV5-1 and J is TRBJ2-7, with 9 bases identical to TRBD1. The V gene end was trimmed by 4 bases and the J gene end by 6 bases; junction bases not matched to a gene: 8. Germline CDR1 is SGHRS and CDR2 is YFSETQ. CDR3 size: 14 residues.

In its sample, this clonotype was seen many times. This chain connects TRBV20-1 to TRBJ1-1; maybe TRBD1 (6 bases). The CDR3 covers 12 residues. Germline CDR1 and CDR2: DFQATT and SNEGSKA (reference sequence). The germline V and J ends were trimmed by 7 bases and 1 base, with 10 bases remaining between them. This chain's CDR3 is CSVEGGNTEAFF. The CDR3 nucleotides are TGCAGTGTCGAAGGGGGGAACACTGAAGCTTTCTTT.

This clonotype was counted only a few times. The V and J genes are TRBV5-1 and TRBJ2-3; D possibly matches TRBD1 or TRBD2 (5 bases each). The CDR3 is 13 amino acids. Per germline, CDR1 SGHRS and CDR2 YFSETQ. Trimming left V 1 base short and J 6 bases short, with 9 bases between. The CDR3 loop is CASSLRGDDTQYF. CDR3 nucleotide sequence: TGCGCCAGCAGCTTGAGAGGGGATGATACGCAGTATTTT.

The sample holds a few counts of this clonotype. The chain has TRBV7-2 and TRBJ2-7, with 7 bases that match TRBD1. The ends lost 7 bases at V and 3 bases at J; junction bases unmatched: 12. CDR1 is SGHTA, CDR2 FQGNSA, per germline. The CDR3 totals 15 residues. Written as DNA, the CDR3 is TGTGCCAGCACCCTACTCCGGGACAGAAGCTACGAGCAGTACTTC. Protein product: CASTLLRDRSYEQYF.

In regard to this clonotype: A much larger clone is a single base away; this may be a read error. The V gene is TRBV5-1, the J gene TRBJ2-1; 9 bases line up with TRBD1. This CDR3 is 15 amino acids long. The germline V gene has CDR1 SGHRS and CDR2 YFSETQ. CDR3: CASSPAIQGADEQLF. The CDR3 DNA sequence: TGCGCCAGCAGCCCGGCTATACAGGGGGCTGATGAGCAGCTCTTC.

This sequence joins TRBV6-5 and TRBJ1-3; D is perhaps TRBD1 (5 bases). V was pared by 2 bases and J by 0 bases, with 5 bases between. This CDR3 contains 14 residues. Germline values: CDR1 MNHEY, CDR2 SVGAGI. CDR3 protein: CASSYGTSGNTIYF. In DNA form, the CDR3 reads TGTGCCAGCAGTTACGGGACCTCTGGAAACACCATATATTTT.

With regard to this clonotype: One end of the junction is discordant with germline, which a read error may explain. The chain employs TRBV14 and TRBJ2-3, with 7 positions matching TRBD1. CDR1 is SGHDN and CDR2 is FVKESK in the germline V gene. The CDR3 is made up of 17 amino acids. CDR3 in amino acids: CASSQGGPLAYTDTQYF. In DNA, the CDR3 is TGTGCAAGCAGCCAAGGGGGCCCACTGGCGTACACAGATACGCAGTATTTT. The entire variable domain, with the rest obtained from reference TRBV14 and TRBJ2-3, is as follows: EAGVTQFPSHSVIEKGQTVTLRCDPISGHDNLYWYRRVMGKEIKFLLHFVKESKQDESGMPNNRFLAERTGGTYSTLKVQPAELEDSGVYFCASSQGGPLAYTDTQYFGPGTRLTVL.

This clonotype showed up many times. The chain carries TRBV29-1 and TRBJ2-5; maybe TRBD2 (6 bases). CDR1 and CDR2 (germline): SQVTM, ANQGSEA. The V end was cut by 1 base, the J end by 5 bases, with 20 bases between. This CDR3 comprises 16 residues. CDR3 loop: CSVEVQGGARRETQYF. The CDR3 DNA is TGCAGCGTTGAAGTCCAGGGCGGGGCCCGGAGGGAGACCCAGTACTTC.

This clonotype was found a few times. J is TRBJ2-3 and V is TRBV6-1; no definite D call. The CDR3 is 15 residues long. Trimming stripped 2 bases from V and 6 bases from J, with 15 bases between. Germline V lookup: CDR1 MNHNS, CDR2 SASEGT. The CDR3, as DNA: TGTGCCAGCAGTGAAATCCTCGGAAAGATGGATACGCAGTATTTT. Protein sequence: CASSEILGKMDTQYF.

The rearrangement links TRBV6-1 to TRBJ1-5; D is possibly TRBD1 (5 bases). Trimming left V 3 bases short and J 6 bases short, with 9 bases between. CDR1 is MNHNS, CDR2 SASEGT, per germline. The CDR3 runs 13 residues. The CDR3 nucleotides read TGTGCCAGCAGTGAGGAAACAGGTCAGCCCCAGCATTTT. Its translation is CASSEETGQPQHF.

This clonotype was seen ten or more times. The rearrangement uses TRBV12-3 or TRBV12-4 and TRBJ1-1, with 8 bases identical to TRBD1. After removal of 4 bases from V and 1 base from J, the junction contained 8 bases not matched to a gene. The CDR3 runs to 16 residues. The CDR3 reads CASSSLSGTGNTEAFF. CDR3 bases: TGTGCCAGCAGTTCCCTCTCCGGGACAGGGAACACTGAAGCTTTCTTT.

This clonotype was detected ten times or more. Here the CDR3 reads CASSPGTSKGYEQYF. The CDR3 nucleotides read TGTGCCAGCAGTCCCGGGACATCAAAGGGGTACGAGCAGTACTTC. The chain joins TRBV25-1 to TRBJ2-7; tentatively, D is TRBD1 (6 bases). The CDR3 extends over 15 amino acids. Trimming stripped 5 bases from V and 4 bases from J, with 18 bases between. The germline gives CDR1 MGHDK, CDR2 SYGVNS.

For this clonotype: An end of the junction does not agree with germline; a read error may underlie this. In nucleotides, the CDR3 is TGCAGTGCGCATCCGGGGGGGGAAAAACTGGTTTTT. It specifies CSAHPGGEKLVF. The rearrangement uses TRBV20-1 and TRBJ1-4; tentative D call: TRBD1 (5 bases). CDR3 length: 12 amino acids. Looked up from germline, CDR1 is DFQATT and CDR2 is SNEGSKA (reference sequence).

This clonotype has only a few counts. The chain combines TRBV12-3 or TRBV12-4 with TRBJ2-7; D may be TRBD1 (5 bases). The CDR3 is 13 amino acids. V gave up 0 bases and J gave up 6 bases, with 9 bases separating them. The DNA for the CDR3 is TGTGCCAGCAGTTTAGCGCTAAGGGGCGAGCAGTACTTC. It yields the protein CASSLALRGEQYF.

Turning to this clonotype: Just one base apart from a much larger clone, this may be a read error. The V call is TRBV20-1, the J call TRBJ1-6; 12 bases line up with TRBD1. Germline trimming cut 6 bases from V and 9 bases from J; bases unmatched to any gene: 9. CDR3 size: 15 residues. Germline V CDR1 and CDR2: DFQATT, SNEGSKA (reference sequence). This CDR3 reads CSAEPPGQGASPLHF. CDR3 coding DNA: TGCAGTGCGGAGCCTCCGGGACAGGGGGCTTCACCCCTCCACTTT.